The 16 T cell receptor beta chains below were found in one sample sequenced in a study of identical twins (dated by TCRdb to about 2016). Library generation was performed with 5' RACE. The run used an Illumina HiSeq 2000. The public reads were reprocessed in TCRdb via fastp at Q25 and MiXCR, keeping in-frame beta chains. Rows with a matching CDR3 protein are joined into one entry that keeps the most common DNA and genes. This sample is represented by about 720,000 distinct CDR3 sequences; more than 6.5% of them were singletons. Clones ranked in the top ten supply 0.75% to 1% of the sample. The sample was also linked to a second study, of yellow fever vaccine responses in identical twins.

The sequenced sample consisted of PBMCs. The receptors stem from a woman aged 18-30 years in good health.

The chain uses TRBV20-1 and TRBJ2-3; D unresolved. The germline V gene has CDR1 DFQATT and CDR2 SNEGSKA (reference sequence). The CDR3 has 15 residues. V was shortened by 3 bases and J by 0 bases, with 13 bases between the two germline ends. The CDR3, as DNA: TGCAGTGCTAGGAGTGGTGCTACTAGCACAGATACGCAGTATTTT. Its protein product is CSARSGATSTDTQYF.

This clonotype turned up a few times. The V call is TRBV2, the J call TRBJ1-6, with D possibly matching TRBD1 (5 bases). The CDR3 is 15 residues long. The V end lost 4 bases, the J end lost 6 bases, and 13 bases lay between the germline ends. Per the germline V gene, CDR1 is SNHLY and CDR2 is FYNNEI. CDR3: CASSGDSRGNSPLHF. The CDR3 DNA follows: TGTGCCAGCAGTGGGGACTCTAGGGGTAATTCACCCCTCCACTTT.

This clonotype has a handful of counts. The chain has TRBV29-1 and TRBJ2-5, with TRBD2 identical over 7 bases. V dropped 3 bases and J dropped 3; count of bases not matched to a gene: 10. Germline V gene lookup returns CDR1 SQVTM and CDR2 ANQGSEA. There are 15 residues in the CDR3. The CDR3 loop reads CSVEGVWGGEETQYF. DNA for the CDR3: TGCAGCGTTGAGGGCGTTTGGGGGGGGGAAGAGACCCAGTACTTC. The full variable domain, its missing parts supplied by reference TRBV29-1 and TRBJ2-5, is SAVISQKPSRDICQRGTSLTIQCQVDSQVTMMFWYRQQPGQSLTLIATANQGSEATYESGFVIDKFPISRPNLTFSTLTVSNMSPEDSSIYLCSVEGVWGGEETQYFGPGTRLLVL.

This clonotype was counted many times. V gene TRBV29-1 combines with J gene TRBJ2-3, with 13 bases identical to TRBD2. The CDR3 extends over 13 amino acids. J lost 4 bases, V lost 7 bases, and 2 bases had no gene match. Germline V gives CDR1 SQVTM, CDR2 ANQGSEA. The CDR3 sequence is CSELAGGADTQYF. In DNA form, the CDR3 reads TGCAGCGAACTAGCGGGAGGGGCAGATACGCAGTATTTT.

The V and J genes are TRBV4-2 and TRBJ2-7; 10 nucleotides match TRBD1. This CDR3 has 17 residues. CDR1 LGHNA and CDR2 YNFKEQ come from the germline V gene. Unmatched junction bases numbered 5, after V lost 0 bases and J lost 0 bases. CDR3 sequence reads: CASSQDHGDRGSYEQYF. The CDR3 DNA follows: TGTGCCAGCAGCCAAGATCACGGGGACAGGGGCTCCTACGAGCAGTACTTC.

This clonotype was counted many times. CDR3 in amino acids: CATSSTGTNYDNEQFF. CDR3 nucleotide sequence: TGTGCCACCAGTTCAACCGGGACGAACTATGACAATGAGCAGTTCTTC. This chain uses TRBV24-1 with TRBJ2-1; either TRBD1 or TRBD2 may fit D (5 bases each). Trimming cost V 6 bases and J 5 bases, with 19 bases left between them. The CDR3 loop spans 16 amino acids. The germline V gene has CDR1 KGHDR and CDR2 SFDVKD.

This clonotype has more than one count but fewer than ten. The chain links TRBV12-3 or TRBV12-4 to TRBJ1-2, with D possibly matching TRBD1 (5 bases). The CDR3 is made up of 16 amino acids. V lost 7 bases, J lost 2 bases, and 20 bases lay in between. CDR3 region: CASTSWGVPSNYGYTF. The CDR3 bases are TGTGCCAGCACCTCCTGGGGGGTACCCTCCAACTATGGCTACACCTTC.

This clonotype was seen many times. The chain is built from TRBV5-1 and TRBJ2-1; 15 positions match TRBD2. This CDR3 region has 16 residues. Germline assignment: CDR1 SGHRS and CDR2 YFSETQ. The ends lost 3 bases at V and 5 bases at J; junction bases unmatched: 3. The CDR3 reads CASSSGLAGGHNEQFF. Here the CDR3 DNA reads TGCGCCAGCAGCTCCGGACTAGCGGGAGGGCACAATGAGCAGTTCTTC.

The V and J genes are TRBV29-1 and TRBJ1-1; D gene ambiguous. Trimming cost V 3 bases and J 8 bases, with 4 bases left between them. The CDR3 runs 9 residues. Germline assignment: CDR1 SQVTM and CDR2 ANQGSEA. As DNA, the CDR3 is TGCAGCGTTGACGGAGAAGCTTTCTTT. Its translation is CSVDGEAFF.

This clonotype was picked up a small number of times. A junction boundary mismatches the germline segment, possibly from a read error. The V gene is TRBV7-7, the J gene TRBJ2-5, with 7 bases fitting TRBD1. The CDR3 extends over 14 amino acids. Germline V gives CDR1 SSHAT, CDR2 FNYEAQ (reference sequence). The CDR3 spells CASSITQGQETQYF. CDR3 bases: TGTGCTAGCAGCATAACACAGGGGCAAGAGACCCAGTACTTC.

In this sample, this clonotype turned up a few times. The CDR3 sequence is CASSQDVAGGTDTQYF. The CDR3 nucleotides are TGTGCCAGCAGCCAAGATGTTGCGGGAGGGACAGATACGCAGTATTTT. This sequence joins TRBV3-1 and TRBJ2-3; TRBD2 agrees at 9 bases. With V trimmed by 0 bases and J by 3 bases, 4 bases remained unmatched. CDR1 is LGHDT and CDR2 is YNNKEL in the germline V gene (reference sequence). This CDR3 contains 16 residues.

This clonotype was found a few times. The V gene is TRBV5-1, the J gene TRBJ2-5, with 8 positions matching TRBD1. The CDR3 totals 15 residues. Germline lookup yields CDR1 SGHRS and CDR2 YFSETQ. Germline trimming cut 5 bases from V and 0 bases from J; bases unmatched to any gene: 6. This CDR3 reads CASRVGTGNQETQYF. CDR3 nucleotide sequence: TGCGCCAGCAGGGTGGGGACAGGCAACCAAGAGACCCAGTACTTC.

Only a few counts were recorded for this clonotype. The chain employs TRBV15 and TRBJ2-7; TRBD2 might be the D (5 bases). In germline, CDR1 is LNHNV, CDR2 YYDKDF (reference sequence). This CDR3 has 15 amino acids. The V and J ends lost 0 bases and 2 bases respectively, with 11 bases between them. CDR3 nucleotides: TGTGCCACCAGCAGAGATTGGCGGGTGGCCTACGAGCAGTACTTC. Its protein is CATSRDWRVAYEQYF.

This rearrangement joins TRBV6-2 or TRBV6-3 to TRBJ2-7, with 7 bases that match TRBD2. Germline CDR1 MNHEY, CDR2 SVGEGT. Trimming cost V 5 bases and J 2 bases; bases outside gene matches: 3. The CDR3 loop spans 13 amino acids. CDR3 DNA: TGTGCCAGCAGTCTAGCGGAGGCCTACGAGCAGTACTTC. It translates to CASSLAEAYEQYF.

This clonotype was recorded a few times. V and J are TRBV10-3 and TRBJ2-7; 9 bases line up with TRBD2. This CDR3 has 17 amino acids. CDR1 is ENHRY, CDR2 SYGVKD, per germline. Trimming at V came to 4 bases and at J to 2 bases, leaving 12 bases not matched to a gene. The chain's CDR3 is CAISALVGLAGTYEQYF. The CDR3 bases are TGTGCCATCAGTGCTCTTGTTGGGCTAGCGGGGACCTACGAGCAGTACTTC.

This clonotype was seen only a few times. V usage is TRBV5-1 and J usage is TRBJ2-7; the D call may be TRBD1 or TRBD2 (5 bases each). The CDR3 is made up of 14 amino acids. V was shortened by 4 bases and J by 5 bases, with 16 bases between the two germline ends. CDR1 and CDR2 (germline): SGHRS, YFSETQ. CDR3 in DNA: TGCGCCAGCAGCCCTGAGGGGCTTCGGAACGAGCAGTACTTC. Amino acids: CASSPEGLRNEQYF.